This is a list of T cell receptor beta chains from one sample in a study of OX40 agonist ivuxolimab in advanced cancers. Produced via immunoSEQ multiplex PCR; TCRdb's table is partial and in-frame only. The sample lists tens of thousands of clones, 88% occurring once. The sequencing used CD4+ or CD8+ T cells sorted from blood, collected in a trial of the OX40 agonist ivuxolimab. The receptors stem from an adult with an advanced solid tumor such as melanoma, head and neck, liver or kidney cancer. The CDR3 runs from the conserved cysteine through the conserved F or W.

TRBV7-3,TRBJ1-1,CASSLAGPTEAFF
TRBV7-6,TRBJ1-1,CASRLGQGPRNTEAFF
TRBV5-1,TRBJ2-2,CASSLGDGELFF
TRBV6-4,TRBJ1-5,CASSEALDRVDQPQHF
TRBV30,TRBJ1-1,CAWTIGGLGTEAFF
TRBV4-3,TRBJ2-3,CASSQDLARGTDTQYF
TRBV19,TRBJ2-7,CASSITGVGYEQYF
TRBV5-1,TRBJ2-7,CASSIGQGVISEQYF
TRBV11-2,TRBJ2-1,CASSTKGGTYNEQFF
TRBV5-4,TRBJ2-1,CASRLQGETYNEQFF
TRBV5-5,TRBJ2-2,CASSRGTPYTGELFF
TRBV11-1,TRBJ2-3,CASSLEGTATDTQYF
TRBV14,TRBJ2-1,CASSHGGAYNEQFF
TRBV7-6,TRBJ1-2,CASSRTTGGRSYTF
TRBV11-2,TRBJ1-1,CASSFRTGRGNTEAFF
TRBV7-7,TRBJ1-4,CASSLAPNEKLFF
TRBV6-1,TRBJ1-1,CASRSAGGSEAFF
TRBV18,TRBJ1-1,CASSPLQDTEAFF
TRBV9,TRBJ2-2,CASSPRASGDRGGELFF
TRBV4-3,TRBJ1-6,CASSPDRAYNSPLHF
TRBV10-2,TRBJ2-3,CASRQGGSTDTQYF
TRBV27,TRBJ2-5,CASSLTGGETQYF
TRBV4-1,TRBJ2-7,CASSQDRWVEQYF
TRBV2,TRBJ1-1,CASSESWGSTEAFF
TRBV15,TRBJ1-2,CATSRTRQVEGYTF
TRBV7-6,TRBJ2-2,CASSIRTGLGELFF
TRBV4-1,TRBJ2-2,CASSQGSGAGELFF
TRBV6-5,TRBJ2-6,CASRTTGAGANVLTF
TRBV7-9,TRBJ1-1,CASSLPMEMNTEAFF
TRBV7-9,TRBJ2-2,CASSQLHTGMNTGELFF
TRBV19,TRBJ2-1,CASSYSGPRVNEQFF
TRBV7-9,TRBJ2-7,CASSQTSTYEQYF
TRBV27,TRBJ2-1,CASSLGLPSYNEQFF
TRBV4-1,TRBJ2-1,CASSDPSGVGEQFF
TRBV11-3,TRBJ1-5,CASSRDYYSNQPQHF
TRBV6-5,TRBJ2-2,CATKGKEWFF
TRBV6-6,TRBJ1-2,CASSYGRGSYGYTF
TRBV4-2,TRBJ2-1,CASSQARRAEDEQFF
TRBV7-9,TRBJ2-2,CASSLVGGTGSNTGELFF
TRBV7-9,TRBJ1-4,CASSRTTTTNEKLFF
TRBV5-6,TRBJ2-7,CASSPSHEQYF
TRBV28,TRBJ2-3,CASKPGTGPDTQYF